This paragraph covers one T cell receptor (beta chain) sequence. No antigen is known for it. This may stem from a read error, because a much larger clone lies one nucleotide away. All patients picked for sequencing had shown, by flow cytometry, an expansion of CD8+CD57+ cells. Every patient was diagnosed with severe acquired aplastic anemia. The blood sampling took place in patients who had so far received no therapy. The CDR3 runs to 14 residues. The germline CDR1 and CDR2 sequences are LNHDA and SQIVND (reference sequence). This entry comes from a study of CD8+CD57+ T cells in acquired aplastic anemia. Study outcomes and limitations: Patients and controls shared twenty-nine CD8+ CDR3 sequences, highly expressed in patients.

Profiling of TCR beta VDJ combinations and CDR3 sequences used genomic DNA as template. Each CDR3 protein gets one entry after TCRdb re-called the reads with MiXCR. Here the sample spans around 120,000 distinct CDR3 sequences, approximately 36% being singletons. The origin of this receptor is a human donor with aplastic anemia. The V and J genes are TRBV19 and TRBJ1-3; no firm D call. The specimen sequenced was sorted CD4+, CD8+, or CD8+CD57+ T cells (not recorded which) from PBMCs. The CDR3 region has the DNA TGTGCCAGTAGTTCCCAGGACTCTGGAAACACCGTATATTTT. It encodes CASSSQDSGNTVYF.